This entry features one TCR beta chain sequence. What it recognizes is unknown. In the same sample, other DNA sequences code for this CDR3. This sample is part of a study of T cell responses to AZD1222 COVID-19 vaccine. The study's findings and limits: Most donors were white British and more were female, and clonal diversity was possibly underestimated. Two AZD1222 administrations were followed by greater Spike-specific TCR breadth and depth.

The table came from immunoSEQ multiplex PCR; TCRdb's copy has only in-frame clones and leaves some out. The repertoire has around 78,000 clones, approximately 88% of them found once; the top ten carry more than 4.5%. Trimming pared 5 bases from V and 5 bases from J, leaving 10 bases between. The CDR3 is made up of 12 amino acids. Germline V CDR1 and CDR2: SGHKS, YYEKEE (reference sequence). The receptor was derived from an adult in good health. Here the sequenced sample was peripheral blood, taken on day 0 of MenACWY control vaccination. The V and J genes are TRBV5-5 and TRBJ2-5; D unclear. CDR3 sequence: CASSSDGETQYF. CDR3 sequence (DNA): TGTGCCAGCAGTTCGGACGGTGAGACCCAGTACTTC. Full variable domain (rest looked up from reference TRBV5-5 and TRBJ2-5): DAGVTQSPTHLIKTRGQQVTLRCSPISGHKSVSWYQQVLGQGPQFIFQYYEKEERGRGNFPDRFSARQFPNYSSELNVNALLLGDSALYLCASSSDGETQYFGPGTRLLVL.